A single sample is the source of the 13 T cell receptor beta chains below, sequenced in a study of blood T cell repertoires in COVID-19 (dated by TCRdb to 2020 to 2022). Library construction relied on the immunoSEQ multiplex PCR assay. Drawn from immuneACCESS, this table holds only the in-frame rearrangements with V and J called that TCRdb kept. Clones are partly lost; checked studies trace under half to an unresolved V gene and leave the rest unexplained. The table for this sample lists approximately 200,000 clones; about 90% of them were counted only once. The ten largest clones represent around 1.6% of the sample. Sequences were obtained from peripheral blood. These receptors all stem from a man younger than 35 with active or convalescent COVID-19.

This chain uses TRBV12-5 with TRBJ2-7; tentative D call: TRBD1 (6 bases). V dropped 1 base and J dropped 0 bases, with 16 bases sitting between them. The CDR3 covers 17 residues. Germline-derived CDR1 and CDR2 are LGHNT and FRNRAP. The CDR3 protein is CASGLDLGQPVSYEQYF. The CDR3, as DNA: TGTGCTAGTGGTTTGGACCTTGGACAGCCAGTCTCCTACGAGCAGTACTTC.

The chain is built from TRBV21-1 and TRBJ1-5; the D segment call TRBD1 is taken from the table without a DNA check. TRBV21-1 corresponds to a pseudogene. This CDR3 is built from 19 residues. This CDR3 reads CASSTHRGSERDSNQPQHF. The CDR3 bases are TGTGCCAGCAGCACCCACAGGGGTTCTGAAAGGGATAGCAATCAGCCCCAGCATTTT.

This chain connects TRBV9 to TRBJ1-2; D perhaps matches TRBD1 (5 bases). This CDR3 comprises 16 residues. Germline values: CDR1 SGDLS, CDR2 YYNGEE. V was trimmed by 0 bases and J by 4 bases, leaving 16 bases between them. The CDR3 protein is CASSVGSRMGPYGYTF. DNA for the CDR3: TGTGCCAGCAGCGTAGGTTCGAGGATGGGGCCCTATGGCTACACCTTC.

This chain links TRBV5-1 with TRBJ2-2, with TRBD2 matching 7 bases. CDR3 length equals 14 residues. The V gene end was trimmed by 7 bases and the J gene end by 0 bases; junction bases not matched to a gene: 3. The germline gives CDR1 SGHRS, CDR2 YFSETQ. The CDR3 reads CASRGLANTGELFF. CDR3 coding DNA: TGCGCCAGCCGAGGACTAGCGAACACCGGGGAGCTGTTTTTT.

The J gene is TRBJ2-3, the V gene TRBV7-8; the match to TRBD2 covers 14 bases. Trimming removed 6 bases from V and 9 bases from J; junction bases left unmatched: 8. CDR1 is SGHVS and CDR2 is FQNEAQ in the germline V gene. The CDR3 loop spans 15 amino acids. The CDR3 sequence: CASSESGTSGSTQYF. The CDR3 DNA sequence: TGTGCCAGCAGTGAATCCGGGACTAGCGGGAGCACGCAGTATTTT.

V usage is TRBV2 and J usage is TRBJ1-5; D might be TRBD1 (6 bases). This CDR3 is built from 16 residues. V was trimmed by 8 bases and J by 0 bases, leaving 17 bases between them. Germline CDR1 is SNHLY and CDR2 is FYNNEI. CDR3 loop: CASSGVAGDSNQPQHF. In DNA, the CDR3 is TGTGCCAGCTCAGGGGTTGCGGGCGATAGCAATCAGCCCCAGCATTTT.

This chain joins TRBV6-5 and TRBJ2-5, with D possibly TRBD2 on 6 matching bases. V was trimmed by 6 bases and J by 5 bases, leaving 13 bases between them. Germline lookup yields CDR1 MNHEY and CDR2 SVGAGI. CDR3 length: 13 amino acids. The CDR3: CASSSLAMETQYF. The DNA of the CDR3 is TGTGCCAGCAGCTCACTAGCTATGGAGACCCAGTACTTC.

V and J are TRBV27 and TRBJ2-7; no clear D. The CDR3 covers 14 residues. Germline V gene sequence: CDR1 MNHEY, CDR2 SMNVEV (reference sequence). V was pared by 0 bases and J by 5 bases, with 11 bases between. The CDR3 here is CASSLSSRIHEQYF. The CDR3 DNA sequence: TGTGCCAGCAGTTTATCATCCAGGATCCACGAGCAGTACTTC.

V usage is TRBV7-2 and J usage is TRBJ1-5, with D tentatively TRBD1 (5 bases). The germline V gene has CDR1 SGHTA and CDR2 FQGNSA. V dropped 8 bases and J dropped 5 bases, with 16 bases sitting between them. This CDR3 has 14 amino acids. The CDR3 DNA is TGTGCCAGCTCGAGGGATCCGGGGGATCAGCCCCAGCATTTT. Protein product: CASSRDPGDQPQHF.

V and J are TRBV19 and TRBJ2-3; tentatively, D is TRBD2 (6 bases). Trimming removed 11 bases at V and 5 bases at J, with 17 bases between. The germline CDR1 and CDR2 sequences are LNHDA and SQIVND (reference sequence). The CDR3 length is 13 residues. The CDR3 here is CAASPRGLDTQYF. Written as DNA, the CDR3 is TGTGCCGCCTCCCCCCGGGGGTTAGATACGCAGTATTTT.

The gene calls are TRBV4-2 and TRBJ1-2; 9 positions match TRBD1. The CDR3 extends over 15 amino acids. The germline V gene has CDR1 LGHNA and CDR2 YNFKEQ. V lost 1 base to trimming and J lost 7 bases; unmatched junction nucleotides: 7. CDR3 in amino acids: CASSQVGQGRSGYTF. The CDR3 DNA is TGTGCCAGCAGCCAAGTAGGACAGGGGAGGTCTGGCTACACCTTC.

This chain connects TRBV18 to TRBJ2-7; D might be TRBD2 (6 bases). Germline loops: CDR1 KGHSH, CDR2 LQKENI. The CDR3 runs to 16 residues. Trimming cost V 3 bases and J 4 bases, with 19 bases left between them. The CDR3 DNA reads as TGTGCCAGCTCACCGCCCTCCGGCAGCGGGTCATACGAGCAGTACTTC. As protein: CASSPPSGSGSYEQYF.

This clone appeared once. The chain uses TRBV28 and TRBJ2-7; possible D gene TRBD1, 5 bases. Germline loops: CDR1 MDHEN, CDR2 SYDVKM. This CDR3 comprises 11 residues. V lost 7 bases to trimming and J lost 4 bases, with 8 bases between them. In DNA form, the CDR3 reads TGTGCCAGCACCCAGGGATACGAGCAGTACTTC. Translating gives CASTQGYEQYF.